This T cell receptor (beta chain) was identified during a study of T cells in Graves' hyperthyroidism and ophthalmopathy (dated by TCRdb to the late 2010s). Regarding the study in general: Peripheral blood samples were taken at the time of initial diagnosis, prior to any treatment. Prospective prediction of ophthalmopathy was tested in an independent validation cohort of 18 to 20 hyperthyroidism patients and 17 patients who later progressed to ophthalmopathy. TCR V-J signatures able to tell the groups apart were searched for in a discovery cohort of 90 to 100 patients, of whom fewer than 45 had Graves' ophthalmopathy and about 60 had stable Graves' hyperthyroidism. TCR Vbeta CDR3 sequencing of roughly 140 peripheral blood samples (over 40 ophthalmopathy, roughly 74 hyperthyroidism and roughly 17 progressor patients) is reported in the paper. Once sampling was done, hyperthyroidism patients were given methimazole at a starting dose of 30 mg daily, whereas ophthalmopathy patients were given high-dose intravenous methylprednisolone. In addition, the study compared T-cell repertoires in thyroid tissue and in blood from several Graves' hyperthyroidism patients. The 90 or so discovery patients were randomly split 7:3 into training and test sets.

This clonotype was seen ten or more times. Its specific antigen is unknown. No qualities accompany the bases; no much larger clone lies one base away. The full study reports these points: Blood samples also contained most of the expanded thyroid clonotypes (frequency above 0.001), which suggests that blood repertoires may reflect thyroid immune responses. No statistical method was used to set the sample size in advance, and investigators knew the group allocation. In cross-validation, a model built on a 13 V-J signature told ophthalmopathy apart from stable hyperthyroidism with approximately 90% sensitivity and roughly 81% specificity, and in testing the same model reached 80%/75%. In validation, the model predicted progression to ophthalmopathy with over 60% sensitivity and about 72% specificity, a median of 6.5 months before onset.

CDR1 and CDR2 were assigned from the germline V gene as SGHAT and FQNNGV. The CDR3 runs 16 residues from the cysteine to the phenylalanine. Only the CDR3 DNA stays, 48 bases, in frame from base 1. V sheds 2 bases and J sheds 3 bases, leaving 13 bases between their ends. The TCR beta CDR3 regions were amplified from RNA transcripts. The first round of RT-PCR for the TCR CDR3 was performed with the HTBI primer set and the Qiagen OneStep RT-PCR kit. Libraries were constructed in a second round of multiplex PCR, after which size selection and purification were carried out. Paired-end sequencing of the libraries was performed with 100 bp reads on an Illumina HiSeq2000. Processing in the source paper ran as follows. SOAPnuke was used to process the raw data, removing reads that contained adapters or uncalled bases, had a mean Phred below 15, or lacked an exact match to the constant primer or identifier. High-quality paired reads were merged with COPE v1.2.5, and unique nucleotide sequences were defined as clonotypes. MiTCR v1.1 was used to align the clonotypes against IMGT TRBV, TRBD and TRBJ reference segments. Analysis was restricted to V-J combinations with a frequency above 0.0001, which covered approximately 99% of repertoires. The TCS score was defined as the ratio of F50 (clonal expansion) to E x V (chaos), calculated using BLOSUM62-based TCRdist between CDR3 peptides within each V-J. Welch's t-statistics and random forest reduced around 510 V-J features to some 14, which were used in a naive Bayes classifier (R e1071). The Morisita-Horn index was used to measure how similar the thyroid and blood repertoires were. The raw public data were reprocessed by TCRdb itself: fastp quality trimming at Q25, MiXCR clonotype calling, in-frame beta chains only. Entries that share a CDR3 protein sequence are merged under the most common genes and DNA. In this record, the V and J calls reflect TCRdb's handling and not the investigators' own analysis. Within this sample are 640,000 or so distinct CDR3 sequences, with 14% to 15% of them counted one time only. Jointly, the top ten make up roughly 4.3% of the sample.

Ophthalmopathy patients had moderately to severely active disease, Clinical Activity Score of at least 3, NOSPECS grade of at least 4, and duration under 3 months. Any patient with an uncontrolled infection, another autoimmune disease, pregnancy or lactation was excluded. Clinical symptoms, serum thyroxine and TRAb, thyroid ultrasound, and orbital computed tomography formed the basis for the diagnoses. PBMCs were separated from approximately 10 ml of fresh peripheral blood using Ficoll-Paque density gradient centrifugation. Trizol reagent was used to extract total RNA, and RNA quality was then checked on an Agilent 2100 Bioanalyzer.

The receptor's source is a woman between 40 and 50 years old with Graves' ophthalmopathy. This chain is built from TRBV11-2 and TRBJ2-2, with no D gene named confidently. The sequencing input was blood. The CDR3: CASSLRRFGDTGELFF. Here is the DNA: TGTGCCAGCAGCTTACGTCGATTTGGGGACACCGGGGAGCTGTTTTTT.